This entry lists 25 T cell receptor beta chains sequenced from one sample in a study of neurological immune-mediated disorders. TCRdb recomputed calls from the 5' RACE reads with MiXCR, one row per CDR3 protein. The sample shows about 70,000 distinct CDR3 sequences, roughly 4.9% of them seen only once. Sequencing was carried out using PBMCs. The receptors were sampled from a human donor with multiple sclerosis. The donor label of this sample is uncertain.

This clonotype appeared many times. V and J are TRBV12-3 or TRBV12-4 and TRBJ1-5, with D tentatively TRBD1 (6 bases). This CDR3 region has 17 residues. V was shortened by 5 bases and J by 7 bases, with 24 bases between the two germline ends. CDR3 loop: CASSPSLGAGRGQPQHF. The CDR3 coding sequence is TGTGCCAGCAGTCCCTCGCTGGGGGCAGGGCGCGGGCAGCCCCAGCATTTT.

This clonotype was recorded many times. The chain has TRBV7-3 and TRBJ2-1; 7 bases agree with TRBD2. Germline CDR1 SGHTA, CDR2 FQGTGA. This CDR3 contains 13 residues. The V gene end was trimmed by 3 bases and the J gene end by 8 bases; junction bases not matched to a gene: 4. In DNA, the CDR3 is TGTGCCAGCAGCTTTTCGGGAGGCGATGAGCAGTTCTTC. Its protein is CASSFSGGDEQFF.

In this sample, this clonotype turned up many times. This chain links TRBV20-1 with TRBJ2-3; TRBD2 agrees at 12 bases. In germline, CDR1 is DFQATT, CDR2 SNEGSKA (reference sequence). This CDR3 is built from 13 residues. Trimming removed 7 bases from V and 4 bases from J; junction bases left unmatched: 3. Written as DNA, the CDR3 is TGCAGTGGTTCTAGCGGGGGGGCAGATACGCAGTATTTT. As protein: CSGSSGGADTQYF.

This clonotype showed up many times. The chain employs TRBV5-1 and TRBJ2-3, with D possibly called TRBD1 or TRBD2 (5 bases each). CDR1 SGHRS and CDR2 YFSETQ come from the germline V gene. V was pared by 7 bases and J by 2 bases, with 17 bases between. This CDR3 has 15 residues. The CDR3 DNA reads TGCGCCAGCGGAAACCGGGACCGCAACACAGATACGCAGTATTTT. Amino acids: CASGNRDRNTDTQYF.

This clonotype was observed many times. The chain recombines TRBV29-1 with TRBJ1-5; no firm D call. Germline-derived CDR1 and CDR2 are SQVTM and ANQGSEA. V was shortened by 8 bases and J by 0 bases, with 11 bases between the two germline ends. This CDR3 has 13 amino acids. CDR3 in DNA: TGCAGCATCCGAGAAGATAGCAATCAGCCCCAGCATTTT. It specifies CSIREDSNQPQHF.

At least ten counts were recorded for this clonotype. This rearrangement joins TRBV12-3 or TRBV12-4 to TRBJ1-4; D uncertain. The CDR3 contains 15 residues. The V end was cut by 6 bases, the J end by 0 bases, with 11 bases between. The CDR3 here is CASSLSRTTNEKLFF. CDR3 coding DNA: TGTGCCAGCAGCCTAAGCAGGACAACTAATGAAAAACTGTTTTTT.

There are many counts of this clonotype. The DNA of the CDR3 is TGTGCCAGCAATAGCCCCGAGACCCAGTACTTC. It is translated as CASNSPETQYF. The chain uses TRBV2 and TRBJ2-5, with no clear D. The CDR3 is 11 amino acids. The germline V gene has CDR1 SNHLY and CDR2 FYNNEI. Between the trimmed V and J ends, which lost 7 bases and 5 bases, there was a span of 8 bases. The full variable domain, in which reference TRBV2 and TRBJ2-5 provide the parts outside the CDR3, is EPEVTQTPSHQVTQMGQEVILRCVPISNHLYFYWYRQILGQKVEFLVSFYNNEISEKSEIFDDQFSVERPDGSNFTLKIRSTKLEDSAMYFCASNSPETQYFGPGTRLLVL.

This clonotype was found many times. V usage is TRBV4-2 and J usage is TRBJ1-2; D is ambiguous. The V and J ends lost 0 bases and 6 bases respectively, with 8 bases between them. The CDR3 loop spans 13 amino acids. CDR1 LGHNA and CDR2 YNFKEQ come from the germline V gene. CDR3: CASSQDEGNGYTF. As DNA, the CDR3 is TGTGCCAGCAGCCAAGATGAAGGGAATGGCTACACCTTC.

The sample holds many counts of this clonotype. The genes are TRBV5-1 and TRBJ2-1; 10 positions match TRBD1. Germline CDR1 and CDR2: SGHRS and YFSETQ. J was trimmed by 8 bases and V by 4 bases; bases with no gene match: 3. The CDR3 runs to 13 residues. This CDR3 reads CASSPGTGDEQFF. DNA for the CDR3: TGCGCCAGCAGCCCAGGGACAGGGGATGAGCAGTTCTTC.

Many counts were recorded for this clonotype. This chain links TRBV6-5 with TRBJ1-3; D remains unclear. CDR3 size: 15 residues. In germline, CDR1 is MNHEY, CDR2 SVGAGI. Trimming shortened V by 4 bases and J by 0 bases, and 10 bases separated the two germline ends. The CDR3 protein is CASSSDGASGNTIYF. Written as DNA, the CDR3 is TGTGCCAGCAGTTCCGACGGAGCCTCTGGAAACACCATATATTTT.

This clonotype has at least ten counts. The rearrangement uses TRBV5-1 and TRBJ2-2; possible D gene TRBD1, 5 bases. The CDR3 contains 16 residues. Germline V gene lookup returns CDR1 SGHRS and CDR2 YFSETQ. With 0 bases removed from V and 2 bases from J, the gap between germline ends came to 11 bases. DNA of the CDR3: TGCGCCAGCAGCTTGGACAGGCGGCTTAACACCGGGGAGCTGTTTTTT. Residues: CASSLDRRLNTGELFF.

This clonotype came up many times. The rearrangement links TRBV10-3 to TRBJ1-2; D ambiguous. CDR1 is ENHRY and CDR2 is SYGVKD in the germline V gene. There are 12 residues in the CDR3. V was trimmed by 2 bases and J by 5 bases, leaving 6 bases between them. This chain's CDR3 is CAISENQYGYTF. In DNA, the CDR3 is TGTGCCATCAGTGAGAACCAGTATGGCTACACCTTC.

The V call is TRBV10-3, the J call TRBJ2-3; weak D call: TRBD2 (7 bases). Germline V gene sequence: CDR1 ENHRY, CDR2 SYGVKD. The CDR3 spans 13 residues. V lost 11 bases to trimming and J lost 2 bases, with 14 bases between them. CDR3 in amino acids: CALEGGPTDTQYF. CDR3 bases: TGTGCCCTCGAGGGGGGGCCCACAGATACGCAGTATTTT.

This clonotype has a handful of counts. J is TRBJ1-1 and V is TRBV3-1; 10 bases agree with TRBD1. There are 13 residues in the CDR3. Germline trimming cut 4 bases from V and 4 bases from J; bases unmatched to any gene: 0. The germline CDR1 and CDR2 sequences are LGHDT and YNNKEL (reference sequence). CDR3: CASSRTGGTEAFF. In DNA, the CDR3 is TGTGCCAGCAGCCGGACAGGGGGCACTGAAGCTTTCTTT.

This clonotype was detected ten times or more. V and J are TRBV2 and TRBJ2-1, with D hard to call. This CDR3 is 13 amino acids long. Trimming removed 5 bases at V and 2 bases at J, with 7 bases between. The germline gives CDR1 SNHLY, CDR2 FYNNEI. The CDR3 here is CASSLRPYNEQFF. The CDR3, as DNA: TGTGCCAGCAGTCTTAGACCCTACAATGAGCAGTTCTTC.

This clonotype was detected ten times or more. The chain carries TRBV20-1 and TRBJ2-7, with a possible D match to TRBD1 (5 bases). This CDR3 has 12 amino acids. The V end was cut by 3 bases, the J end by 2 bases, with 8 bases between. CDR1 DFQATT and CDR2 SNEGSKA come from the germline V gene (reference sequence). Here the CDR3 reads CSASDSAYEQYF. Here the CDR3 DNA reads TGCAGTGCTAGCGACAGCGCCTACGAGCAGTACTTC.

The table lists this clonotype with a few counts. CDR3 bases: TGTGCCAGCAGCCCTTCGGGACAGGGTTATCAGCCCCAGCATTTT. It codes for CASSPSGQGYQPQHF. The chain joins TRBV7-2 to TRBJ1-5; TRBD1 matches at 9 bases. The CDR3 is 15 amino acids. V shed 5 bases and J 5 bases; nucleotides not matched to a gene: 7. From germline, CDR1 is SGHTA and CDR2 FQGNSA.

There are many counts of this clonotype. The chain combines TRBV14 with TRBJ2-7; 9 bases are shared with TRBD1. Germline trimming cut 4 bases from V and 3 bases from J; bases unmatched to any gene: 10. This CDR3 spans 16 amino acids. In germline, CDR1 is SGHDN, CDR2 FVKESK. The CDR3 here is CASSPQLPGQGYEQYF. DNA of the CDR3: TGTGCCAGCAGCCCCCAACTACCGGGACAGGGCTACGAGCAGTACTTC.

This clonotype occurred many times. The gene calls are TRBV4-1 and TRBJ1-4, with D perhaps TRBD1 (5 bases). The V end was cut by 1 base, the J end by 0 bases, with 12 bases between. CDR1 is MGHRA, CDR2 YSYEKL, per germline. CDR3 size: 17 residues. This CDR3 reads CASSQVEGRATNEKLFF. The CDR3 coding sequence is TGCGCCAGCAGCCAAGTTGAGGGGCGGGCAACTAATGAAAAACTGTTTTTT.

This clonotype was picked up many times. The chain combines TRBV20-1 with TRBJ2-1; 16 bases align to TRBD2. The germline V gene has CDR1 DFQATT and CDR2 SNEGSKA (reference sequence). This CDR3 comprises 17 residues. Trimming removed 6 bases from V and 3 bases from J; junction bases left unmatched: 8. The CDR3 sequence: CSAIGTSGGAIYNEQFF. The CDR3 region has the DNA TGCAGTGCCATCGGGACTAGCGGGGGGGCCATCTACAATGAGCAGTTCTTC.

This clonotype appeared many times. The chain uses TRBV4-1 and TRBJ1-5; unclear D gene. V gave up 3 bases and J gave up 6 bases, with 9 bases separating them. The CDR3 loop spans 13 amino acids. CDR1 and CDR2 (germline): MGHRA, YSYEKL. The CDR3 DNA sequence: TGCGCCAGCAGCCATGGGCAAAGTCAGCCCCAGCATTTT. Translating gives CASSHGQSQPQHF.

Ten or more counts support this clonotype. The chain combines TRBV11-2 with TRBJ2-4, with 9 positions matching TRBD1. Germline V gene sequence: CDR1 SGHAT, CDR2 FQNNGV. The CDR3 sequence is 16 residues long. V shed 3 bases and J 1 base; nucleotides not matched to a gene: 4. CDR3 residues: CASSLYRGLAKNIQYF. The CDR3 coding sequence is TGTGCCAGCAGCTTGTACAGGGGGCTGGCCAAAAACATTCAGTACTTC.

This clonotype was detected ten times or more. The chain's CDR3 is CATSRGLGGGSYNSPLHF. The CDR3 bases are TGTGCCACCAGCAGAGGCTTGGGGGGCGGATCCTATAATTCACCCCTCCACTTT. This rearrangement joins TRBV15 to TRBJ1-6; the D gene is possibly TRBD1 (6 bases). Per the germline V gene, CDR1 is LNHNV and CDR2 is YYDKDF (reference sequence). CDR3 size: 18 residues. The ends were cut back, 1 base at V and 1 base at J, with 14 bases in the middle.

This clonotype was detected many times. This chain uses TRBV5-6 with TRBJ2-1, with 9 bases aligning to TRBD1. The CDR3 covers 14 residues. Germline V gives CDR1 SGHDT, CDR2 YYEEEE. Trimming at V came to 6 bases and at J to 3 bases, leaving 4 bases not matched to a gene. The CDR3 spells CASIGTGNYNEQFF. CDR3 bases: TGTGCCAGCATCGGGACAGGGAACTACAATGAGCAGTTCTTC. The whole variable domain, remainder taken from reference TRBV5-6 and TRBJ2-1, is DAGVTQSPTHLIKTRGQQVTLRCSPKSGHDTVSWYQQALGQGPQFIFQYYEEEERQRGNFPDRFSGHQFPNYSSELNVNALLLGDSALYLCASIGTGNYNEQFFGPGTRLTVL.

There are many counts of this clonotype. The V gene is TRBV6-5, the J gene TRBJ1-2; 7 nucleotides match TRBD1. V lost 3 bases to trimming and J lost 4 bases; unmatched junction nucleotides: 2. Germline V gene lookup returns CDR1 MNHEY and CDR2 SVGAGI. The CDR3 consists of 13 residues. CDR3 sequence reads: CASSYPGGYGYTF. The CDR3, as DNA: TGTGCCAGCAGTTATCCAGGGGGCTATGGCTACACCTTC.